The 5 T cell receptor beta chains in this list originate from one sample, sequenced in a study of blood T cell repertoires in COVID-19. The protocol was immunoSEQ multiplex PCR, while the TCRdb copy is restricted to in-frame clones and leaves out a portion. Here the sample spans about 200,000 clones, just over 85% being singletons. The source material was peripheral blood. The receptors were sampled from a man aged 18 to 29 with active or convalescent COVID-19.

V gene TRBV23-1 combines with J gene TRBJ1-4; TRBD1 agrees at 8 bases. TRBV23-1 is filed as an ORF, its function uncertain. The CDR3 has 14 amino acids. V trimming: 10 bases; J trimming: 8 bases; junction bases outside the gene matches: 12. The CDR3 loop reads CATGAGGAGEKLFF. CDR3 coding DNA: TGCGCCACCGGGGCAGGGGGCGCGGGGGAAAAACTGTTTTTT.

J is TRBJ1-1 and V is TRBV6-5, with D perhaps TRBD1 (6 bases). V was cut by 5 bases and J by 0 bases, with 10 bases left in between. The CDR3 contains 14 residues. Germline lookup yields CDR1 MNHEY and CDR2 SVGAGI. CDR3 amino acids: CASSRQVVNTEAFF. DNA of the CDR3: TGTGCCAGCAGTCGACAGGTAGTGAACACTGAAGCTTTCTTT.

The V gene is TRBV5-5, the J gene TRBJ2-7, with 8 positions matching TRBD2. This CDR3 is built from 13 residues. The germline V gene has CDR1 SGHKS and CDR2 YYEKEE (reference sequence). Written as DNA, the CDR3 is TGTGCGGGCTCGGGGGGGCCCTCCTACGAGCAGTACTTC. This translates into CAGSGGPSYEQYF.

The rearrangement uses TRBV19 and TRBJ2-2; 9 bases agree with TRBD2. V lost 0 bases and J lost 6; bases outside the gene matches: 8. This CDR3 comprises 17 residues. Germline CDR1 is LNHDA and CDR2 is SQIVND (reference sequence). Here the CDR3 DNA reads TGTGCCAGTAGTATAGAGGTGTTAGCGGGAGCGGCCGGGGAGCTGTTTTTT. Protein sequence: CASSIEVLAGAAGELFF. The full variable domain, in which reference TRBV19 and TRBJ2-2 provide the parts outside the CDR3, is DGGITQSPKYLFRKEGQNVTLSCEQNLNHDAMYWYRQDPGQGLRLIYYSQIVNDFQKGDIAEGYSVSREKKESFPLTVTSAQKNPTAFYLCASSIEVLAGAAGELFFGEGSRLTVL.

V and J are TRBV27 and TRBJ2-1; TRBD2 matches 8 bases. Germline trimming cut 2 bases from V and 5 bases from J; bases unmatched to any gene: 5. Germline lookup yields CDR1 MNHEY and CDR2 SMNVEV (reference sequence). This CDR3 has 15 amino acids. The CDR3, as DNA: TGTGCCAGCAGTTTACTAGCGGGCCGGGACAATGAGCAGTTCTTC. It is translated as CASSLLAGRDNEQFF.